Below, 23 T cell receptor beta chains from the same sample are listed, as sequenced in a study of blood T cell repertoires in COVID-19. TCRdb keeps only in-frame clones here, not all; method: immunoSEQ multiplex PCR. The sample gives around 200,000 clones, roughly 84% of which show up once; 15% to 20% is in the top ten. Sequenced material: peripheral blood. The receptors come from a person aged 70 to 85 with COVID-19, enrolled during active disease.

The chain couples TRBV5-6 to TRBJ2-4; 9 bases are a match to TRBD1. The CDR3 sequence is 14 residues long. Trimming cost V 4 bases and J 9 bases; bases outside gene matches: 8. CDR1 SGHDT and CDR2 YYEEEE come from the germline V gene. The CDR3 nucleotides are TGTGCCAGCAGCCCGCCTGGGACAGGGCTCATTCAGTACTTC. Amino acids: CASSPPGTGLIQYF.

The chain recombines TRBV4-2 with TRBJ1-5; D is unresolved. The CDR3 loop spans 14 amino acids. The V gene lost 6 bases and the J gene lost 0 bases, with 9 bases spanning the gap. Germline CDR1 reads LGHNA; CDR2 reads YNFKEQ. The CDR3 nucleotides are TGTGCCAGCAGTGTGGGCCTTAGCAATCAGCCCCAGCATTTT. It specifies CASSVGLSNQPQHF.

This chain's CDR3 is CASRQGADQPQHF. CDR3 sequence (DNA): TGTGCCAGCAGACAGGGGGCCGATCAGCCCCAGCATTTT. The chain joins TRBV12-3 or TRBV12-4 to TRBJ1-5; TRBD1 matches 9 bases. CDR3 length: 13 amino acids. Trimming at V came to 6 bases and at J to 5 bases, leaving 2 bases not matched to a gene.

J is TRBJ2-7 and V is TRBV27; D remains ambiguous. Per germline, CDR1 MNHEY and CDR2 SMNVEV (reference sequence). This CDR3 has 14 residues. Trimming shortened V by 6 bases and J by 4 bases, and 16 bases separated the two germline ends. CDR3 residues: CASSTDTDGYEQYF. CDR3 DNA: TGTGCCAGCAGCACAGACACTGATGGGTACGAGCAGTACTTC.

The chain's CDR3 is CASSHGREGLGTGELFF. The CDR3 DNA follows: TGTGCCAGCAGCCACGGGCGAGAGGGCTTGGGCACCGGGGAGCTGTTTTTT. The chain joins TRBV14 to TRBJ2-2, with D possibly matching TRBD2 (5 bases). The CDR3 totals 17 residues. The germline CDR1 and CDR2 sequences are SGHDN and FVKESK. Trimming stripped 3 bases from V and 4 bases from J, with 18 bases between. The whole variable domain, filled in from reference TRBV14 and TRBJ2-2, reads EAGVTQFPSHSVIEKGQTVTLRCDPISGHDNLYWYRRVMGKEIKFLLHFVKESKQDESGMPNNRFLAERTGGTYSTLKVQPAELEDSGVYFCASSHGREGLGTGELFFGEGSRLTVL.

This chain links TRBV6-5 with TRBJ1-3; possibly TRBD1 for D (5 bases). Trimming shortened V by 11 bases and J by 3 bases, and 11 bases separated the two germline ends. CDR1 is MNHEY, CDR2 SVGAGI, per germline. CDR3 length: 12 residues. CDR3 amino acids: CALRDLGNTIYF. CDR3 DNA: TGTGCCTTGCGGGACCTTGGAAACACCATATATTTT.

The chain has TRBV10-3 and TRBJ2-7, with D tentatively TRBD1 (6 bases). V was pared by 2 bases and J by 7 bases, with 15 bases between. Germline CDR1 ENHRY, CDR2 SYGVKD. This CDR3 region has 14 residues. As DNA, the CDR3 is TGTGCCATCAGTGAGATTGGCAGGGGCGTGGAGCAGTACTTC. Protein sequence: CAISEIGRGVEQYF.

This clone has only one observation. The chain carries TRBV6-7 and TRBJ1-5, with D hard to call. TRBV6-7 is filed as an ORF, its function uncertain. V was trimmed by 4 bases and J by 2 bases, leaving 12 bases between them. The CDR3 is 15 amino acids. The CDR3: CASSFGRRGNQPQHF. In DNA, the CDR3 is TGTGCCAGCAGTTTCGGTAGGAGGGGCAATCAGCCCCAGCATTTT.

The J gene is TRBJ1-6, the V gene TRBV7-2, with 9 nucleotides matching TRBD1. Germline assignment: CDR1 SGHTA and CDR2 FQGNSA. There are 16 residues in the CDR3. V dropped 4 bases and J dropped 5; count of bases not matched to a gene: 6. CDR3 in amino acids: CASSWDRAVNNSPLHF. In DNA form, the CDR3 reads TGTGCCAGCAGCTGGGACAGGGCCGTAAATAATTCACCCCTCCACTTT.

The sample holds a few counts of this clone. This chain uses TRBV9 with TRBJ1-4; 7 bases match TRBD1. With V trimmed by 4 bases and J by 3 bases, 6 bases remained unmatched. CDR1 is SGDLS and CDR2 is YYNGEE in the germline V gene. This CDR3 comprises 15 residues. This CDR3 reads CASSSQTGPNEKLFF. CDR3 DNA sequence: TGTGCCAGCAGCTCACAGACAGGGCCTAATGAAAAACTGTTTTTT.

This clone was observed a single time. V and J are TRBV18 and TRBJ1-5; 7 nucleotides agree with TRBD1. This CDR3 has 14 amino acids. Trimming took 3 bases from V and 3 from J; bases not matched to a gene: 2. Looked up from germline, CDR1 is KGHSH and CDR2 is LQKENI. Here the CDR3 reads CASSPGQPNQPQHF. Written as DNA, the CDR3 is TGTGCCAGCTCACCGGGACAGCCCAATCAGCCCCAGCATTTT.

This chain links TRBV9 with TRBJ2-2, with D possibly matching TRBD2 (5 bases). Germline lookup yields CDR1 SGDLS and CDR2 YYNGEE. The CDR3 covers 13 residues. Trimming cost V 4 bases and J 7 bases, with 11 bases left between them. CDR3 in DNA: TGTGCCAGCAGCTCTTATGGAGGCGGGGAGCTGTTTTTT. Translating gives CASSSYGGGELFF.

The chain couples TRBV5-4 to TRBJ2-3, with 13 bases fitting TRBD2. The CDR3 has 17 amino acids. V shed 0 bases and J 2 bases; nucleotides not matched to a gene: 3. Per germline, CDR1 SGHNT and CDR2 YYREEE (reference sequence). The CDR3 loop is CASSLGTSGRNTDTQYF. CDR3 nucleotide sequence: TGTGCCAGCAGCTTGGGGACTAGCGGGAGAAACACAGATACGCAGTATTTT.

This chain links TRBV11-1 with TRBJ2-7; the D is unclear. This CDR3 has 12 amino acids. Per the germline V gene, CDR1 is SGHAT and CDR2 is FQDESV (reference sequence). V was pared by 5 bases and J by 0 bases, with 5 bases between. The CDR3 DNA sequence: TGTGCCAGCAGCCCAAACTCCTACGAGCAGTACTTC. Amino acid sequence: CASSPNSYEQYF.

This chain uses TRBV28 with TRBJ2-7; tentative D call: TRBD1 (6 bases). There are 16 residues in the CDR3. Germline loops: CDR1 MDHEN, CDR2 SYDVKM. V lost 5 bases, J lost 0 bases, and 17 bases lay in between. The CDR3 DNA reads TGTGCCAGCAGTCTTACTAGGGGACACAGCTCCTACGAGCAGTACTTC. Its protein product is CASSLTRGHSSYEQYF.

The J gene is TRBJ2-3, the V gene TRBV10-3, with D perhaps matching TRBD2 (5 bases). This CDR3 has 16 residues. The germline CDR1 and CDR2 sequences are ENHRY and SYGVKD. Trimming stripped 3 bases from V and 2 bases from J, with 15 bases between. CDR3 loop: CAISDPYSAITDTQYF. The CDR3 bases are TGTGCCATCAGTGACCCGTATAGCGCCATCACAGATACGCAGTATTTT.

The chain joins TRBV21-1 to TRBJ2-7; the table calls TRBD1, which could not be checked here. TRBV21-1 is a pseudogene locus. This CDR3 is built from 15 residues. The CDR3 DNA sequence: TGTGCCAGCAGCATTTTCCGGGACAGGGCCTACGAGCAGTACTTC. This codes for CASSIFRDRAYEQYF.

The gene calls are TRBV3-1 (or the pseudogene TRBV3-2) and TRBJ1-6; 7 bases match TRBD1. After removal of 7 bases from V and 10 bases from J, the junction contained 10 bases not matched to a gene. Germline values: CDR1 LGHDT, CDR2 YNNKEL (reference sequence). This CDR3 has 14 amino acids. As DNA, the CDR3 is TGTGCCAGCACTCCACTGGGACAGACCTCACCCCTCCACTTT. Translated, it gives CASTPLGQTSPLHF.

A note on this clone: The identical CDR3 is also encoded by other nucleotide sequences in the sample. V usage is TRBV18 and J usage is TRBJ2-5; tentative D call: TRBD1 (6 bases). The germline V gene has CDR1 KGHSH and CDR2 LQKENI. The CDR3 has 13 residues. V dropped 6 bases and J dropped 1 base, with 9 bases sitting between them. The CDR3 reads CASSPTGQETQYF. The CDR3 nucleotides read TGTGCCAGCTCGCCGACAGGCCAAGAGACCCAGTACTTC.

This rearrangement joins TRBV7-2 to TRBJ1-6, with D perhaps matching TRBD1 (6 bases). The CDR3 has 16 residues. Germline V gene lookup returns CDR1 SGHTA and CDR2 FQGNSA. V lost 5 bases and J lost 7, with 18 bases in between. The CDR3 region has the DNA TGTGCCAGCAGCCCCCAGGGGCTCAACGTCAATTCACCCCTCCACTTT. Protein sequence: CASSPQGLNVNSPLHF.

The V gene is TRBV18, the J gene TRBJ2-2; no firm D call. CDR3 length: 18 amino acids. The V gene's germline CDR1 is KGHSH and CDR2 LQKENI. The V gene lost 5 bases and the J gene lost 0 bases, with 19 bases spanning the gap. The DNA for the CDR3 is TGTGCCAGCTCATCTCCTACATCGGGTTATACGAACACCGGGGAGCTGTTTTTT. This translates into CASSSPTSGYTNTGELFF.

This chain joins TRBV6-2 or TRBV6-3 and TRBJ1-1; tentative D call: TRBD1 (6 bases). This CDR3 spans 14 amino acids. Between the trimmed V and J ends, which lost 5 bases and 4 bases, there was a span of 14 bases. Germline assignment: CDR1 MNHEY and CDR2 SVGEGT. CDR3 DNA: TGTGCCAGCAGTCTTCTAGGGGGGGGCACTGAAGCTTTCTTT. This sequence encodes CASSLLGGGTEAFF.

J is TRBJ2-1 and V is TRBV23-1, with a weak D call TRBD1 (5 bases). TRBV23-1 belongs to the ORF category, with a function that is uncertain. This CDR3 spans 15 amino acids. V was pared by 6 bases and J by 2 bases, with 14 bases between. CDR3 protein: CASSLRGLPYNEQFF. CDR3 coding DNA: TGCGCCAGCAGCCTAAGGGGTTTGCCCTACAATGAGCAGTTCTTC.